This T cell receptor beta chain was recorded in a study of T cells after yellow fever vaccination. Study-level background: Libraries from low-cell-number fractions were prepared with the SMART-Seq v4 Ultra Low Input RNA kit.

It was through 5'RACE template switching that TCR cDNA was made, with a universal primer site and UMIs added. TCRdb recomputed calls from the 5' RACE reads with MiXCR, one row per CDR3 protein. In the table there are approximately 300,000 distinct CDR3 sequences, roughly 13% of which are singletons. This CDR3 contains 13 residues. Germline CDR1 SGHRS, CDR2 YFSETQ. Trimming took off 6 bases at V and 4 bases at J, with 12 bases between the two ends. This clonotype turned up a few times. This TCR came from a man aged 25 to 40 who received the YFV17D yellow fever vaccine. The specimen comprised CD4+ T cells sorted from PBMCs, sampled 45 days after the yellow fever booster vaccination. The chain joins TRBV5-1 to TRBJ2-3, with D uncertain. DNA for the CDR3: TGCGCCAGCAAGTATTCGCGTTCAGATACGCAGTATTTT. Amino acid sequence: CASKYSRSDTQYF.